These 17 T cell receptor beta chains were sequenced from one sample in a study of T cell repertoires in cytomegalovirus infection. TCRdb fed the reads into MiXCR, producing one record per CDR3 protein. The profile covers 680,000 or so distinct CDR3 sequences, with less than 40% appearing a single time and under 3.5% taken by the ten largest. Sequencing was carried out using PBMCs. These receptors all stem from a human donor in good health (CMV status not recorded). Some clones in this sample may be carry-over from other donors' samples.

Concerning this clonotype itself: The CDR3 does not close with the conserved phenylalanine or tryptophan, likely indicating a read error. This chain uses TRBV7-2 with TRBJ2-3; 8 bases line up with TRBD1. V gave up 2 bases and J gave up 1 base; unmatched junction bases: 2. The length of the CDR3 is 15 residues. Germline V gene sequence: CDR1 SGHTA, CDR2 FQGNSA. CDR3 loop: CASSLSGQGTDTQYL. DNA for the CDR3: TGTGCCAGCAGCTTATCGGGACAGGGCACAGATACGCAGTATTTG.

This clonotype was counted only a few times. The rearrangement joins TRBV4-2 to TRBJ2-7, with D tentatively TRBD1 (5 bases). Trimming removed 5 bases from V and 1 base from J, with 9 bases in between. The length of the CDR3 is 13 residues. The germline CDR1 and CDR2 sequences are LGHNA and YNFKEQ. The CDR3 coding sequence is TGTGCCAGCAGCGGGGCCACATCCTACGAGCAGTACTTC. Its protein product is CASSGATSYEQYF.

V usage is TRBV20-1 and J usage is TRBJ1-2, with unresolved D. The germline gives CDR1 DFQATT, CDR2 SNEGSKA (reference sequence). V was pared by 7 bases and J by 1 base, with 10 bases between. The CDR3 sequence is 12 residues long. CDR3 DNA: TGCAGTGTTCCGGACCGTAACTATGGCTACACCTTC. Translated: CSVPDRNYGYTF.

This clonotype appeared many times. This chain connects TRBV27 to TRBJ2-3; D remains unclear. The CDR3 is 14 residues long. Germline lookup yields CDR1 MNHEY and CDR2 SMNVEV (reference sequence). Trimming cost V 0 bases and J 3 bases, with 7 bases left between them. The CDR3 nucleotides read TGTGCCAGCAGTTTATCCACACAAACAGATACGCAGTATTTT. Translation: CASSLSTQTDTQYF.

The sample holds a few counts of this clonotype. The chain couples TRBV28 to TRBJ2-7; a weak D match, TRBD1 (5 bases). The CDR3 spans 14 residues. Trimming cost V 5 bases and J 1 base, with 12 bases left between them. Germline-derived CDR1 and CDR2 are MDHEN and SYDVKM. The CDR3 DNA sequence: TGTGCCAGCAGTCCCAGGGTTTTTTCCTACGAGCAGTACTTC. This translates into CASSPRVFSYEQYF.

The chain couples TRBV20-1 to TRBJ1-1, with a possible D match to TRBD1 (5 bases). The length of the CDR3 is 15 residues. Germline V gene lookup returns CDR1 DFQATT and CDR2 SNEGSKA (reference sequence). V was trimmed by 8 bases and J by 1 base, leaving 20 bases between them. The CDR3 spells CSPVRIGTPNTEAFF. Here the CDR3 DNA reads TGCAGTCCCGTTAGGATTGGGACGCCGAACACTGAAGCTTTCTTT.

The genes are TRBV7-8 and TRBJ2-7, with 9 bases fitting TRBD2. The ends lost 1 base at V and 5 bases at J; junction bases unmatched: 18. There are 19 residues in the CDR3. The germline V gene has CDR1 SGHVS and CDR2 FQNEAQ. CDR3 sequence: CASSLGHLAGKGRRDEQYF. CDR3 sequence (DNA): TGTGCCAGCAGCTTAGGGCATCTAGCGGGGAAAGGCCGAAGGGACGAGCAGTACTTC. The variable domain in full, completed from reference TRBV7-8 and TRBJ2-7, reads GAGVSQSPRYKVAKRGQDVALRCDPISGHVSLFWYQQALGQGPEFLTYFQNEAQLDKSGLPSDRFFAERPEGSVSTLKIQRTQQEDSAVYLCASSLGHLAGKGRRDEQYFGPGTRLTVT.

Points on this clonotype: Mismatch with germline at one junction end may stem from a read error. The chain couples TRBV28 to TRBJ1-2; 8 bases fit TRBD1. CDR1 and CDR2 from the germline V gene are MDHEN and SYDVKM. There are 18 residues in the CDR3. The DNA of the CDR3 is TGTGCCAGCGGTTTGTCATACAGGGGGTGGGGAGCTAACTATGGCTACACCTTC. This gives the protein CASGLSYRGWGANYGYTF.

This clonotype was detected many times. This sequence joins TRBV7-8 and TRBJ1-4; 9 positions match TRBD1. With 5 bases clipped from V and 0 bases from J, the junction kept 13 bases outside the gene matches. The CDR3 is 19 residues long. Germline CDR1 and CDR2: SGHVS and FQNEAQ. CDR3 residues: CASSPDRDRARATNEKLFF. The CDR3, as DNA: TGTGCCAGCAGCCCAGATCGGGACAGGGCTCGGGCAACTAATGAAAAACTGTTTTTT. The whole variable domain, filled in from reference TRBV7-8 and TRBJ1-4, reads GAGVSQSPRYKVAKRGQDVALRCDPISGHVSLFWYQQALGQGPEFLTYFQNEAQLDKSGLPSDRFFAERPEGSVSTLKIQRTQQEDSAVYLCASSPDRDRARATNEKLFFGSGTQLSVL.

This clonotype appeared a few times. The chain combines TRBV19 with TRBJ1-2; D uncertain. The germline V gene encodes CDR1 LNHDA and CDR2 SQIVND (reference sequence). The CDR3 is made up of 11 amino acids. V lost 3 bases to trimming and J lost 9 bases, with 8 bases between them. DNA for the CDR3: TGTGCCAGTAGTATCATCGGACGCTACACCTTC. It translates to CASSIIGRYTF.

This clonotype has a handful of counts. The V gene is TRBV28, the J gene TRBJ2-7, with TRBD1 matching 9 bases. From germline, CDR1 is MDHEN and CDR2 SYDVKM. The CDR3 is 16 amino acids. Germline trimming cut 8 bases from V and 6 bases from J; bases unmatched to any gene: 17. CDR3 coding DNA: TGTGCCAGCTCCTGGACAGGGGCCACGTTCCACTCCGAGCAGTACTTC. This translates into CASSWTGATFHSEQYF.

This clonotype was found many times. V usage is TRBV7-2 and J usage is TRBJ1-5; D not resolved. The CDR3 is 15 amino acids. V shed 1 base and J shed 1 base, with 8 bases lying between them. Germline CDR1 reads SGHTA; CDR2 reads FQGNSA. The CDR3 sequence is CASSLGGRSNQPQHF. The DNA of the CDR3 is TGTGCCAGCAGCTTAGGAGGGAGGAGCAATCAGCCCCAGCATTTT.

This clonotype occurred many times. The V call is TRBV12-3 or TRBV12-4, the J call TRBJ1-5; D is ambiguous. The CDR3 runs to 12 residues. Trimming took off 8 bases at V and 0 bases at J, with 5 bases between the two ends. The CDR3 protein is CASGYSNQPQHF. CDR3 coding DNA: TGTGCCAGCGGCTATAGCAATCAGCCCCAGCATTTT.

At least ten counts were recorded for this clonotype. This sequence joins TRBV7-2 and TRBJ2-3, with 8 bases lining up with TRBD2. The length of the CDR3 is 15 residues. Trimming removed 2 bases from V and 0 bases from J; junction bases left unmatched: 1. Germline-derived CDR1 and CDR2 are SGHTA and FQGNSA. CDR3 in DNA: TGTGCCAGCAGCTTAACGGGGGGGAGCACAGATACGCAGTATTTT. Translating gives CASSLTGGSTDTQYF. The variable domain in full, completed from reference TRBV7-2 and TRBJ2-3, reads GAGVSQSPSNKVTEKGKDVELRCDPISGHTALYWYRQSLGQGLEFLIYFQGNSAPDKSGLPSDRFSAERTGGSVSTLTIQRTQQEDSAVYLCASSLTGGSTDTQYFGPGTRLTVL.

About this clonotype itself: A much larger clone sits a single nucleotide away, making a read error possible. The chain links TRBV7-6 to TRBJ2-1; 10 bases match TRBD1. This CDR3 has 14 amino acids. Germline V gives CDR1 SGHVS, CDR2 FNYEAQ. CDR3 bases: TGTGCCAGCAGCTCGTGGACAGGGGGAAATGAGCTGTTCTTC. Its protein is CASSSWTGGNELFF. The full variable domain, in which reference TRBV7-6 and TRBJ2-1 provide the parts outside the CDR3, is GAGVSQSPRYKVTKRGQDVALRCDPISGHVSLYWYRQALGQGPEFLTYFNYEAQQDKSGLPNDRFSAERPEGSISTLTIQRTEQRDSAMYRCASSSWTGGNELFFGPGTRLTVL.

The rearrangement joins TRBV20-1 to TRBJ1-2; TRBD1 is a possible D gene (6 bases). CDR1 is DFQATT and CDR2 is SNEGSKA in the germline V gene (reference sequence). The CDR3 contains 13 residues. V was cut by 3 bases and J by 6 bases, with 14 bases left in between. Written as DNA, the CDR3 is TGCAGTGCTAGGGCTAACAGGGCGGATGGCTACACCTTC. This codes for CSARANRADGYTF.

The CDR3 DNA reads TGTGCCAGCAGTTCGCGGGGGACAGGGGGCTACGAGCAGTACTTC. Its translation is CASSSRGTGGYEQYF. V is TRBV6-2 or TRBV6-3 and J is TRBJ2-7; the match to TRBD1 covers 11 bases. V shed 4 bases and J 3 bases; nucleotides not matched to a gene: 5. The CDR3 has 15 amino acids. The germline V gene has CDR1 MNHEY and CDR2 SVGEGT.